The T cell receptor beta chain described here comes from a study of blood T cells in healthy people across ages. As concerns this clonotype: Its specificity is unknown.

Study observations and caveats: Diversity estimates from one million T cells were considered underestimates.

The CDR3 loop spans 18 amino acids. The germline gives CDR1 MNHEY, CDR2 SMNVEV (reference sequence). V was clipped by 2 bases and J by 5 bases; unmatched bases: 17. Primers used in a second PCR of roughly 6 to 11 cycles were a sample-barcoded 5' primer and a J-beta primer mix. TCRdb processed the 5' RACE reads anew with MiXCR; each CDR3 protein has one entry. The sample carries 800,000 or so distinct CDR3 sequences, 25% recorded once. These same records also appear under a second study, on T cells of mothers and their children.

The TCR was taken from a boy younger than 18 in good health. The V gene is TRBV27, the J gene TRBJ1-2, with TRBD1 matching over 7 bases. The sample consisted of blood. The DNA of the CDR3 is TGTGCCAGCAGTTTAAGTCGGGGCTTGACAGGGAGATATTATGGCTACACCTTC. Its translation: CASSLSRGLTGRYYGYTF.